A selection of T cell receptor beta chains follows, all from one sample in a study of T cell changes during pregnancy in multiple sclerosis. The data were produced by immunoSEQ multiplex PCR, yet TCRdb's version contains in-frame clones alone and is incomplete. This table has under 40,000 clones, roughly 93% appearing once. This sample comprised peripheral blood, obtained in the second trimester of pregnancy. These receptors were obtained from a female donor in good health, enrolled as a control in a pregnancy study. The CDR3 runs from the conserved cysteine through the conserved F or W. Fields, in order: J gene, clone size, V gene, D gene, CDR3 DNA, CDR3 protein. D genes are given only for firm matches. A row's size may be missing; if present it is once, few, many or a size class.

>TRBJ2-7|NA|TRBV27|NA
TGTGCCAGCAGTTTCGACGGAAGGGGCGAGCAGTACTTC
CASSFDGRGEQYF
>TRBJ2-1|NA|TRBV19|TRBD1
TGTGCCAGTAGTATCAGGGGGAACGGGTACAATGAGCAGTTCTTC
CASSIRGNGYNEQFF
>TRBJ2-7|NA|TRBV2|TRBD2
TGTGCCAGCAGTGAAGAAGCGGGGGGGGTCGAGCAGTACTTC
CASSEEAGGVEQYF
>TRBJ2-1|NA|TRBV7-3|TRBD2
TGTGCCAGCAGCTCCGAACGGGGGGATGAGCAGTTCTTC
CASSSERGDEQFF
>TRBJ2-7|NA|TRBV12-5|NA
TGTGCTAGTGGTTTGCTCCTTCCCTACGAGCAGTACTTC
CASGLLLPYEQYF
>TRBJ1-4|NA|TRBV6-1|NA
TGTGCCAGCAGTCCCCTGGGGGAGGGAGCCGAAAAACTGTTTTTT
CASSPLGEGAEKLFF
>TRBJ2-3|NA|TRBV6-4|NA
TGTGCCAGCAGTGACAGCCCCGCGGGCGGCACAGATACGCAGTATTTT
CASSDSPAGGTDTQYF
>TRBJ2-7|NA|TRBV28|NA
TGTGCCAGCAGTCGCTGGCCCTCCTACGAGCAGTACTTC
CASSRWPSYEQYF
>TRBJ1-3|NA|TRBV11-2|TRBD1
TGTGCCAGCGGACAGGGGATGCAGAACACCATATATTTT
CASGQGMQNTIYF
>TRBJ2-7|NA|TRBV5-1|TRBD2
TGCGCCAGCAGCAGCGGGACTAGCGGGAGTTGGTACGAGCAGTACTTC
CASSSGTSGSWYEQYF
>TRBJ1-5|NA|TRBV28|NA
TGTGCCAGCAGTCCCCCCAGGGTAGAGGGCAATCAGCCCCAGCATTTT
CASSPPRVEGNQPQHF
>TRBJ1-2|NA|TRBV19|TRBD1
TGTGCCAGCCGGGACAGGGGGGTTGATGGCTACACCTTC
CASRDRGVDGYTF
>TRBJ1-1|NA|TRBV28|NA
TGTGCCATCCGACAGGCGGGGGACACTGAAGCTTTCTTT
CAIRQAGDTEAFF
>TRBJ2-4|NA|TRBV9|TRBD1
TGTGCCAGCAGCGTAGGAGGGGGCAGAAACATTCAGTACTTC
CASSVGGGRNIQYF
>TRBJ2-1|NA|TRBV7-8|TRBD2
TGTGCCAGCAGCTTAGAAAACCCCGGGACTAGCGGGGGACTGAATGAGCAGTTCTTC
CASSLENPGTSGGLNEQFF
>TRBJ1-5|NA|TRBV5-5|NA
TGTGCCAGCAGCTTGGGGTCGGGGGATCAGCCCCAGCATTTT
CASSLGSGDQPQHF
>TRBJ1-3|NA|TRBV4-1|NA
TGCGCCAGCAGCCAAGCCCAGACAAGAATTACTGGAAACACCATATATTTT
CASSQAQTRITGNTIYF
>TRBJ1-2|NA|TRBV10-3|TRBD1
TGTGCCATCATGGGACAGGGGGACTATGGCTACACCTTC
CAIMGQGDYGYTF
>TRBJ1-1|NA|TRBV2|NA
TGTGCCAGCAGTGCAGGGAACTCGAACACTGAAGCTTTCTTT
CASSAGNSNTEAFF
>TRBJ2-7|NA|TRBV6-1|TRBD1
TGTGCCAGCACGACAGGGGGCGGTTACGAGCAGTACTTC
CASTTGGGYEQYF
>TRBJ2-2|NA|TRBV5-1|TRBD2
TGCGCCAGCAGCTTGGTAGCGGGAGGAGGCACCGGGGAGCTGTTTTTT
CASSLVAGGGTGELFF
>TRBJ2-7|NA|TRBV14|NA
TGTGCCAGCAGCCAAGACGGGTTAGGGGGGGAACTGTCCGAGCAGTACTTC
CASSQDGLGGELSEQYF
>TRBJ1-5|NA|TRBV6-5|NA
TGTGCCAGCAGCTCGGACTACAATCAGCCCCAGCATTTT
CASSSDYNQPQHF
>TRBJ2-3|NA|TRBV5-1|TRBD2
TGCGCCAGCAGCTTTGGACTAGCGGGAGGGTTCCCAGATACGCAGTATTTT
CASSFGLAGGFPDTQYF
>TRBJ1-2|once|TRBV29-1|TRBD1
TGCAGCGTCTCACAGGGGGCCCTTTCTAACTATGGCTACACCTTC
CSVSQGALSNYGYTF
>TRBJ2-1|NA|TRBV19|TRBD1
TGTGCGTCGAGGGACAGGGGTTCTAATGAGCAGTTCTTC
CASRDRGSNEQFF
>TRBJ2-6|NA|TRBV6-4|TRBD2
TGTGCCAGCAGTGAGCGGGGGGCGGCCGGGGCCAACGTCCTGACTTTC
CASSERGAAGANVLTF
>TRBJ2-6|NA|TRBV15|NA
TGTGCCACCAGCAGAGAGAGGGTACCCGGGGCCAACGTCCTGACTTTC
CATSRERVPGANVLTF
>TRBJ2-5|NA|TRBV6-5|NA
TGTGCCAGCAGTTACTCGGGCGCGCAAGAGACCCAGTACTTC
CASSYSGAQETQYF
>TRBJ2-7|NA|TRBV11-2|NA
TGTGCCAGCAGCTTAGTAGGTTCGGCAGGTTGGTCCCACGAGCAGTACTTC
CASSLVGSAGWSHEQYF
>TRBJ2-3|NA|TRBV5-4|NA
TGTGCCAGCAGCTCGCCCCGAAAGAGCGGGCTATCCACAGATACGCAGTATTTT
CASSSPRKSGLSTDTQYF
>TRBJ2-7|NA|TRBV5-4|NA
TGTGCCAGCAGCGCGGGACAGACCTACGAGCAGTACTTC
CASSAGQTYEQYF
>TRBJ2-7|NA|TRBV5-4|NA
TGTGCCAGCAGCCCCTTCGGATTTGGGCACGAGCAGTACTTC
CASSPFGFGHEQYF
>TRBJ2-7|NA|TRBV7-9|NA
TGTGCCAGCAGCCGTTCCTACGAGCAGTACTTC
CASSRSYEQYF
>TRBJ2-3|NA|TRBV6-6|TRBD2
TGTGCCAGCAGTTACTTTCTAGCGGGGGGTCGGCGGGCAGTCGTTTTT
CASSYFLAGGRRAVVF
>TRBJ2-3|NA|TRBV5-4|NA
TGTGCCAGCAGCGTCGGACAGGGAGGGGGCACAGATACGCAGTATTTT
CASSVGQGGGTDTQYF
>TRBJ2-1|NA|TRBV9|NA
TGTGCCAGCAGCGTAGGGGCCAACTACAATGAGCAGTTCTTC
CASSVGANYNEQFF
>TRBJ1-2|NA|TRBV11-3|NA
TGTGCCAGCAGCTTAAACGGGGACAACCAAGGCAATGGCTACACCTTC
CASSLNGDNQGNGYTF
>TRBJ2-7|NA|TRBV6-5|NA
TGTGCCAGCAGCCCTTCTACTCGGGACATCTACGAGCAGTACTTC
CASSPSTRDIYEQYF
>TRBJ2-2|NA|TRBV7-2|TRBD1
TGTGCCAGCAGCCACGGGGCCAGGGGGCGAGGCACCGGGGAGCTGTTTTTT
CASSHGARGRGTGELFF
>TRBJ2-3|NA|TRBV28|NA
TGTGCCAGTAGAGTAGGGGTAGCAGATACGCAGTATTTT
CASRVGVADTQYF
>TRBJ2-3|NA|TRBV5-1|TRBD2
TGCGCCAGCAGTTCCGGACTAGCGGGAGGGCCGCGGGATACGCAGTATTTT
CASSSGLAGGPRDTQYF
>TRBJ1-1|NA|TRBV12-5|TRBD1
TGTGCTAGTGGGACAGGGACTGAAGCTTTCTTT
CASGTGTEAFF
>TRBJ2-7|NA|TRBV6-5|NA
TGTGCCAGCAGCGCTCGGGAGACCTACGAGCAGTACTTC
CASSARETYEQYF
>TRBJ1-1|NA|TRBV7-9|NA
TGTGCCAGCAGCTTTCTTCTCAGGGGCGAGGACACTGAAGCTTTCTTT
CASSFLLRGEDTEAFF
>TRBJ2-7|NA|TRBV27|TRBD1
TGTGCCAGCAGTTCCCGGGACAGGCTCTACGAGCAGTACTTC
CASSSRDRLYEQYF
>TRBJ2-3|once|TRBV5-1|TRBD2
TGCGCCAGCCATAGCGGGAGAGGGAGCACAGATACGCAGTATTTT
CASHSGRGSTDTQYF
>TRBJ1-5|once|TRBV2|NA
TGTGCCAGCAGTTCTTTGACAGGCTTTAGCAATCAGCCCCAGCATTTT
CASSSLTGFSNQPQHF